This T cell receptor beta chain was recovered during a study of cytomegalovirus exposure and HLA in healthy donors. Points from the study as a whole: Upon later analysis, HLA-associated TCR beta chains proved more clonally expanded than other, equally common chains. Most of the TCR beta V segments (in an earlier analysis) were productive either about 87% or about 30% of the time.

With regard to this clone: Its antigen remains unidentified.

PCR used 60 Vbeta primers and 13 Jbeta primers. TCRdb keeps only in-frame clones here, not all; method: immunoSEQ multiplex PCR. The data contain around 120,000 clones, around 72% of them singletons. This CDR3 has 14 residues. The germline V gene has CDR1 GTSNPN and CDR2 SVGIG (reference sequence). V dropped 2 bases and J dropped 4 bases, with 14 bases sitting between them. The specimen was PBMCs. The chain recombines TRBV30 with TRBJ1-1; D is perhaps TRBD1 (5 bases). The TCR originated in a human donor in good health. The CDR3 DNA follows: TGTGCCTGGAGTACCACAGGAGTAGGCACTGAAGCTTTCTTT. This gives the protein CAWSTTGVGTEAFF.